Listed below are T cell receptor beta chains from one sample, sequenced in a study of blood T cell repertoires in COVID-19. Profiling relied on immunoSEQ multiplex PCR, and the TCRdb table lists in-frame clones only, not all of them. The profile shows around 55,000 clones, approximately 86% of them singletons. The sequencing sample was made of peripheral blood. All receptors derive from a man between 40 and 49 years old with COVID-19, enrolled during active disease. Each CDR3 is given without its conserved first and last residue.

j_call v_call cdr3_aa
TRBJ2-1 TRBV11-2 ASSFRYQGDNEQF
TRBJ1-3 TRBV14 ASSPGRGFGNTIY
TRBJ1-5 TRBV7-3 ASSLTGSRLGQINQPQH
TRBJ2-5 TRBV5-4 ASSIGQDGTQY
TRBJ1-4 TRBV2 ASMVGEKLF
TRBJ2-7 TRBV11-3 ASSRGQLYEQY
TRBJ2-3 TRBV4-1 ASSRGTTSRTDTQY
TRBJ2-3 TRBV11-3 ASSSGTSGTDTQY
TRBJ2-6 TRBV7-9 ASSLSGRNNGANVLT
TRBJ2-3 TRBV7-2 ASSFQGFGTDTQY
TRBJ2-4 TRBV14 ASSKIGTSGAKNIQY
TRBJ2-5 TRBV28 ASSFQGQGGQTQY
TRBJ1-2 TRBV3-1/TRBV3-2 ASSQGGGYGQIKYGYT
TRBJ1-6 TRBV11-2 ASNSAGVGNSPLH